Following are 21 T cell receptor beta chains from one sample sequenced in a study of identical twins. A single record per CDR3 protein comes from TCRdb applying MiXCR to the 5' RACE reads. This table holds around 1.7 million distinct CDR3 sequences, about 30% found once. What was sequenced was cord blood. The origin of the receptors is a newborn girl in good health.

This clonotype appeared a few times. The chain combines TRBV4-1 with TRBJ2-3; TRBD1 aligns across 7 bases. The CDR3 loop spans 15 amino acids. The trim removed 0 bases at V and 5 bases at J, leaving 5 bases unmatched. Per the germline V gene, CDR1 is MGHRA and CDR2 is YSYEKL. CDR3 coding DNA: TGCGCCAGCAGCCAAGAGACAGGGCCGGGAGATACGCAGTATTTT. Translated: CASSQETGPGDTQYF.

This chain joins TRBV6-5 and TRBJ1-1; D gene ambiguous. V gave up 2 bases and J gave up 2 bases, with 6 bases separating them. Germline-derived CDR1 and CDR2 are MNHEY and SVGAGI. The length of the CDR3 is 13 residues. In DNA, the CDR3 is TGTGCCAGCAGTTACCACTTCAACACTGAAGCTTTCTTT. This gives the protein CASSYHFNTEAFF.

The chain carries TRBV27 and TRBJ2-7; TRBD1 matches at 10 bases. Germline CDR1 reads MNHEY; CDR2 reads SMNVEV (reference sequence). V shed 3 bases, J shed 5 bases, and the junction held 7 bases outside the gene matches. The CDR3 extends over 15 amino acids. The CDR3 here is CASSLGGTGVHEQYF. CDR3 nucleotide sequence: TGTGCCAGCAGTTTGGGCGGGACAGGGGTCCACGAGCAGTACTTC.

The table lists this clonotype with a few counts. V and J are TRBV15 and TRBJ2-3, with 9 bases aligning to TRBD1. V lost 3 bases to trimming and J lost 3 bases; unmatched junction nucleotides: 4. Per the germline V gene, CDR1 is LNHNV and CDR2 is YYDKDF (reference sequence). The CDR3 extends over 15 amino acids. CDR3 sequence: CATSSRQGGTDTQYF. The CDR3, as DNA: TGTGCCACCAGCAGTCGACAGGGGGGAACAGATACGCAGTATTTT.

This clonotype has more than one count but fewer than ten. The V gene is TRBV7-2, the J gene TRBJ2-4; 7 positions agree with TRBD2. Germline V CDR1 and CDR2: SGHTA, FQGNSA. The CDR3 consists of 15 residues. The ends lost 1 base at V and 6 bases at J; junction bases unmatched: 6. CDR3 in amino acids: CASSLVAGEGNIQYF. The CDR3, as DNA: TGTGCCAGCAGCTTAGTTGCGGGGGAGGGAAACATTCAGTACTTC.

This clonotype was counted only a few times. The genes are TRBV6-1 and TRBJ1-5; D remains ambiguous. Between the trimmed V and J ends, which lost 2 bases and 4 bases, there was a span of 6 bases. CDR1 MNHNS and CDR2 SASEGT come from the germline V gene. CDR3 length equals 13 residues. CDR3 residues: CASSENGNQPQHF. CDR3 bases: TGTGCCAGCAGTGAAAATGGTAATCAGCCCCAGCATTTT.

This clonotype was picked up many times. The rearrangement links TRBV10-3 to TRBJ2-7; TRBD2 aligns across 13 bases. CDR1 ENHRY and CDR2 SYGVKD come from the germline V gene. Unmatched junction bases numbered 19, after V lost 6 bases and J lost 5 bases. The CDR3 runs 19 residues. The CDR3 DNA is TGTGCCATCAGCAAATCGGGACTAGCGGGACCGATTTTCGGGCACGAGCAGTACTTC. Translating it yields CAISKSGLAGPIFGHEQYF.

In DNA form, the CDR3 reads TGCGCCAGCAGCTTGGGGAGGGGACATTGGGCAGATACGCAGTATTTT. Its protein product is CASSLGRGHWADTQYF. The chain links TRBV5-1 to TRBJ2-3; tentatively, D is TRBD1 or TRBD2 (6 bases each). In germline, CDR1 is SGHRS, CDR2 YFSETQ. The CDR3 has 16 amino acids. V lost 0 bases and J 4 bases, leaving 15 bases between the germline ends. Full variable domain (missing parts from reference TRBV5-1 and TRBJ2-3): KAGVTQTPRYLIKTRGQQVTLSCSPISGHRSVSWYQQTPGQGLQFLFEYFSETQRNKGNFPGRFSGRQFSNSRSEMNVSTLELGDSALYLCASSLGRGHWADTQYFGPGTRLTVL.

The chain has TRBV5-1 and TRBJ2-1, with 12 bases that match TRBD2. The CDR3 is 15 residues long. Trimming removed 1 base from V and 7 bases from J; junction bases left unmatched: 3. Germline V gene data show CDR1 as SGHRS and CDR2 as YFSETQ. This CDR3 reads CASSLMTSGGNEQFF. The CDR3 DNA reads TGCGCCAGCAGCTTGATGACTAGCGGGGGTAATGAGCAGTTCTTC. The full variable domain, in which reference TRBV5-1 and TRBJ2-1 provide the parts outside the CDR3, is KAGVTQTPRYLIKTRGQQVTLSCSPISGHRSVSWYQQTPGQGLQFLFEYFSETQRNKGNFPGRFSGRQFSNSRSEMNVSTLELGDSALYLCASSLMTSGGNEQFFGPGTRLTVL.

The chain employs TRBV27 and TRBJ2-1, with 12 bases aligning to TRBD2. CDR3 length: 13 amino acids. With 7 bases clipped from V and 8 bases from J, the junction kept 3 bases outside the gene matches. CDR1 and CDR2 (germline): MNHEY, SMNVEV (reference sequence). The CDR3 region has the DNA TGTGCCAGCAATGGACTAGCGGGGCATGAGCAGTTCTTC. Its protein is CASNGLAGHEQFF.

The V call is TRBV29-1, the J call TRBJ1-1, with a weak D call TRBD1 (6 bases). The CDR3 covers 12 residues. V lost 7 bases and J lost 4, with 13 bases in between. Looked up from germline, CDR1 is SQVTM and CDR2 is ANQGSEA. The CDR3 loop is CSGTTGPTEAFF. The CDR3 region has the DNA TGCAGCGGTACGACAGGACCCACTGAAGCTTTCTTT. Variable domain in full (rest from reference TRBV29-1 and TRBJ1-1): SAVISQKPSRDICQRGTSLTIQCQVDSQVTMMFWYRQQPGQSLTLIATANQGSEATYESGFVIDKFPISRPNLTFSTLTVSNMSPEDSSIYLCSGTTGPTEAFFGQGTRLTVV.

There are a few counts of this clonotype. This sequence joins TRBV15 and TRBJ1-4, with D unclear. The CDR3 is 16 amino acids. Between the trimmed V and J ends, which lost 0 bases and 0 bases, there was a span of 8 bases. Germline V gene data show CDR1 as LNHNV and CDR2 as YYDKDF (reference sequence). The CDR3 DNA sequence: TGTGCCACCAGCAGAGATCGGCCCACAACTAATGAAAAACTGTTTTTT. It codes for CATSRDRPTTNEKLFF.

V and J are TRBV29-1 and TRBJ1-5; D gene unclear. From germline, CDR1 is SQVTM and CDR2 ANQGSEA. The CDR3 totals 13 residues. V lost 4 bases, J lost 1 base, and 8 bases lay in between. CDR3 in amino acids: CSVGRPSNQPQHF. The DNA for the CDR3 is TGCAGCGTTGGAAGACCGAGCAATCAGCCCCAGCATTTT.

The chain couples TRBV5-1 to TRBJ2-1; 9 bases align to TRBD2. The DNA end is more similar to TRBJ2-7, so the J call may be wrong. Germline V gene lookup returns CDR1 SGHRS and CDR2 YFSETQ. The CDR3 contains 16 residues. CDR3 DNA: TGCGCCAGCAGCCCTGGAGGCGGGGGGGCCTACAATGAGCAGTACTTC. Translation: CASSPGGGGAYNEQYF.

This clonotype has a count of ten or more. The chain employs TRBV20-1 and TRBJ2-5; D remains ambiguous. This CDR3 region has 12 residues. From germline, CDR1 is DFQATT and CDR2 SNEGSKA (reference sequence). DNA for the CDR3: TGCACCATTTCGGACCTAGGCGAGACCCAGTACTTC. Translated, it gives CTISDLGETQYF.

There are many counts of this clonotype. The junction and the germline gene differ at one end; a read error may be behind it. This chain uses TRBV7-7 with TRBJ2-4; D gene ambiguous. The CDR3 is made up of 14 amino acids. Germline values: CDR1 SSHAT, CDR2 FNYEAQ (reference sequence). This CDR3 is CASSLIRQENIQYF. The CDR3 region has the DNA TGTGCTAGCAGCTTAATAAGGCAGGAAAACATTCAGTACTTC.

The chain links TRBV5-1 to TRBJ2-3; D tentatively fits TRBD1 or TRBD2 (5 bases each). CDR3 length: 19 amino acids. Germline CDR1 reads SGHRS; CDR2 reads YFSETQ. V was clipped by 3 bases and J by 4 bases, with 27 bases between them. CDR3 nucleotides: TGCGCCAGCAGCTGGGAACGCCACCGACTTGGGGGAAGCTCAGATACGCAGTATTTT. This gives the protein CASSWERHRLGGSSDTQYF.

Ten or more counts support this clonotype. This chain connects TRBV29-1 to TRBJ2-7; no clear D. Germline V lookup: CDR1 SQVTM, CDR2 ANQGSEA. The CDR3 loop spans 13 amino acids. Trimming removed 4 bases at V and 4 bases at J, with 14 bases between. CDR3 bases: TGCAGCGTTGCTAGGGCCGCCGCTTACGAGCAGTACTTC. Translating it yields CSVARAAAYEQYF.

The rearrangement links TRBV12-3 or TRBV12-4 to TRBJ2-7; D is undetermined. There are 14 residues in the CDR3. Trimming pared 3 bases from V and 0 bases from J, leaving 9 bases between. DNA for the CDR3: TGTGCCAGCAGTTTCGCTTCTAGCTCCTACGAGCAGTACTTC. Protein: CASSFASSSYEQYF.

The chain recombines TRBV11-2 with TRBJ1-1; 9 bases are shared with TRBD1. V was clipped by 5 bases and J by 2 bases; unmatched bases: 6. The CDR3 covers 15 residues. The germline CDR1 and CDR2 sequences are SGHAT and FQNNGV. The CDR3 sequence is CASSPNTGGNTEAFF. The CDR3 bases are TGTGCCAGCAGCCCTAACACAGGGGGCAACACTGAAGCTTTCTTT.

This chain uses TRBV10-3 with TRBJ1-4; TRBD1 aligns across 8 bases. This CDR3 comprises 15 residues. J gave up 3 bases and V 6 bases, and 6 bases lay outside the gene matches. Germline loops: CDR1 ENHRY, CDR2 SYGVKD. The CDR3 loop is CAISKTGAPNEKLFF. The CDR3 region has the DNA TGTGCCATCAGCAAGACAGGGGCCCCTAATGAAAAACTGTTTTTT.